This T cell receptor beta chain was sequenced for a study of T cells after yellow fever vaccination. With 7 bases removed from V and 6 bases from J, the gap between germline ends came to 13 bases. The CDR3 is 12 amino acids. Germline V gives CDR1 MNHEY, CDR2 SVGEGT. TCRdb used MiXCR to reprocess the 5' RACE reads, holding one entry per CDR3 protein. The sample records about 400,000 distinct CDR3 sequences, 6.2% being singletons. This sequence was found in a man aged 30-40 years who received the YFV17D yellow fever vaccine. Sequencing was performed on PBMCs, taken 5 days after the yellow fever booster vaccination. The genes are TRBV6-2 or TRBV6-3 and TRBJ2-7; a weak D match, TRBD1 (7 bases). CDR3 loop: CASTAGGFEQYF. Written as DNA, the CDR3 is TGTGCCAGCACCGCAGGGGGGTTCGAGCAGTACTTC.